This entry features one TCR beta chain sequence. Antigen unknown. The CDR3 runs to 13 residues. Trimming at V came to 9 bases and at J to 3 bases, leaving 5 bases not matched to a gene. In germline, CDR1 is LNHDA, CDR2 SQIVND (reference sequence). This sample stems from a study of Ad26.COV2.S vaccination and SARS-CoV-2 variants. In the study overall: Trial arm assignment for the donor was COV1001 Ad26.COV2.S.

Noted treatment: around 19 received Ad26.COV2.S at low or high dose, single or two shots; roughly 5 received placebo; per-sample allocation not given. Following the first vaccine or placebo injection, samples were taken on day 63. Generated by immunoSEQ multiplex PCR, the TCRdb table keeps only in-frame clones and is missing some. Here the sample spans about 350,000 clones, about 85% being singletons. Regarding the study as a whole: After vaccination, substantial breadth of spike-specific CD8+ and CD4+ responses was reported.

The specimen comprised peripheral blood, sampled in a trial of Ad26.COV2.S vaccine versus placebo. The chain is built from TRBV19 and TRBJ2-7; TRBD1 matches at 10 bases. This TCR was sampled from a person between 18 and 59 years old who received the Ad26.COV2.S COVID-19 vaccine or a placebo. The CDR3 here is CARNRTGGYEQYF. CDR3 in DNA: TGTGCCAGGAACCGGACAGGGGGCTACGAGCAGTACTTC.